This paragraph reports one TCR beta chain. The antigen is not known. This sample was taken from a study of T cells in Graves' hyperthyroidism and ophthalmopathy. Exclusion of patients followed from uncontrolled infection, other autoimmune disease, pregnancy or lactation. Researchers amplified the TCR beta CDR3 regions from RNA transcripts. HTBI primers were the set used in a first-round RT-PCR of the TCR CDR3. Each CDR3 protein gets one entry after TCRdb re-called the multiplex PCR reads with MiXCR. Of 300,000 to 450,000 distinct CDR3 sequences in the sample, about 14% were seen once. V lost 6 bases and J 7 bases, leaving 13 bases between the germline ends. Germline V gives CDR1 MNHEY, CDR2 SMNVEV (reference sequence). The CDR3 loop spans 13 amino acids. Points from the study as a whole: Ophthalmopathy and stable hyperthyroidism were separated by a 13 V-J model. Ophthalmopathy got predicted by the model a median 6.5 months before its onset.

The TCR was taken from a woman in her twenties or thirties with Graves' ophthalmopathy. J is TRBJ1-5 and V is TRBV27; D remains ambiguous. Sequencing input: blood. In DNA form, the CDR3 reads TGTGCCAGCAGCCGGAGCAGAGGACAGCCCCAGCATTTT. Translated, it gives CASSRSRGQPQHF.